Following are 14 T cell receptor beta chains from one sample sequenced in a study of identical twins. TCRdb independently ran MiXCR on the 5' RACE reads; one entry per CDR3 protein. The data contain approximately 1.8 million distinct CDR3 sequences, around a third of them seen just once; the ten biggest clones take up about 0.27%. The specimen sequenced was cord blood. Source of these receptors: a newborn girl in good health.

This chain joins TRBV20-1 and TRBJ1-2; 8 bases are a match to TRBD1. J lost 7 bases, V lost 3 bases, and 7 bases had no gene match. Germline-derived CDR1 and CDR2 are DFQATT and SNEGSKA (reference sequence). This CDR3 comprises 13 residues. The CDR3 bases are TGCAGTGCTAGCCGAACAGGGGGTCGTGGCTACACCTTC. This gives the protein CSASRTGGRGYTF.

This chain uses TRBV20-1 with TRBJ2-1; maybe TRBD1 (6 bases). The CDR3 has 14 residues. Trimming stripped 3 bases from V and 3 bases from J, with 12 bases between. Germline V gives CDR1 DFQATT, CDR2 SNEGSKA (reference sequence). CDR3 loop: CSARLEGVYNEQFF. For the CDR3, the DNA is TGCAGTGCTAGGCTCGAGGGGGTCTACAATGAGCAGTTCTTC.

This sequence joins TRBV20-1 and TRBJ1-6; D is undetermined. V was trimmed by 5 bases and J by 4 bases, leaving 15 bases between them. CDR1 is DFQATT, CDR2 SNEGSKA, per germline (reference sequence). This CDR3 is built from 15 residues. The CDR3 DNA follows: TGCAGTGCTCTACCGACGTTGGGTTATAATTCACCCCTCCACTTT. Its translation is CSALPTLGYNSPLHF.

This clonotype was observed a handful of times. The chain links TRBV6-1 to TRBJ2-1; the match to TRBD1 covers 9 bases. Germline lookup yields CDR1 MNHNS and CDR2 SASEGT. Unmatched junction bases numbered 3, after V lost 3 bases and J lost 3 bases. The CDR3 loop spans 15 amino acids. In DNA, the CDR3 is TGTGCCAGCAGTGACCGACAGGGGGGCTACAATGAGCAGTTCTTC. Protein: CASSDRQGGYNEQFF.

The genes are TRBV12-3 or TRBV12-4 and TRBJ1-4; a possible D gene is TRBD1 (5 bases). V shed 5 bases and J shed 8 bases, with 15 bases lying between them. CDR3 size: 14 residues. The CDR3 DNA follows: TGTGCCAGCAGTCGGGGCAGGGAGTGGGAAAAACTGTTTTTT. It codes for CASSRGREWEKLFF.

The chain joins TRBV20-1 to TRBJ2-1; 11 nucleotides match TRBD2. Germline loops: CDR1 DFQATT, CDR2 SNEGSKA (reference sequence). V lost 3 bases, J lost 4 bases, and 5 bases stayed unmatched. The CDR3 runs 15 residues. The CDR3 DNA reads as TGCAGTGCTAGTCTTCTAGCGGGAGGTTACAATGAGCAGTTCTTC. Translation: CSASLLAGGYNEQFF.

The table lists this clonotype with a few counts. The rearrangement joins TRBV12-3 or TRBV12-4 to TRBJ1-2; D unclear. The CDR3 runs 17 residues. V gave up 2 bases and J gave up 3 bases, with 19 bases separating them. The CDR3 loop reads CASSLTQHRTGYYGYTF. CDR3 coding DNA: TGTGCCAGCAGTTTAACCCAACACCGTACTGGATACTATGGCTACACCTTC.

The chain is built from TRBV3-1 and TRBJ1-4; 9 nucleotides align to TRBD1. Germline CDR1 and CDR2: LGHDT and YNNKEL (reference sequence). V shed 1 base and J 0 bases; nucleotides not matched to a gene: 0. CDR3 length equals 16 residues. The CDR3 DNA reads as TGTGCCAGCAGCCAAGGGACAGGGGCAACTAATGAAAAACTGTTTTTT. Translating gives CASSQGTGATNEKLFF.

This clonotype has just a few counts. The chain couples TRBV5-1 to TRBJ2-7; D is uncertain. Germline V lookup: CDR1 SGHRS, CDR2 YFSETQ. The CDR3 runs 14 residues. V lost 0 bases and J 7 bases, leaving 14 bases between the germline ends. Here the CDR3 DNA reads TGCGCCAGCAGCTTGGTGGCAGCTAACAATGAGCAGTACTTC. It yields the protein CASSLVAANNEQYF. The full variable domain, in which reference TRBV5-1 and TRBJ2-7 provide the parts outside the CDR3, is KAGVTQTPRYLIKTRGQQVTLSCSPISGHRSVSWYQQTPGQGLQFLFEYFSETQRNKGNFPGRFSGRQFSNSRSEMNVSTLELGDSALYLCASSLVAANNEQYFGPGTRLTVT.

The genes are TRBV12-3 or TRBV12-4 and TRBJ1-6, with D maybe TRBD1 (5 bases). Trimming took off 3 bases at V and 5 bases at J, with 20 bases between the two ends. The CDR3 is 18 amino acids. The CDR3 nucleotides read TGTGCCAGCAGTTTGGGGCCGAACGACCCTCGGAATAATTCACCCCTCCACTTT. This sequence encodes CASSLGPNDPRNNSPLHF.

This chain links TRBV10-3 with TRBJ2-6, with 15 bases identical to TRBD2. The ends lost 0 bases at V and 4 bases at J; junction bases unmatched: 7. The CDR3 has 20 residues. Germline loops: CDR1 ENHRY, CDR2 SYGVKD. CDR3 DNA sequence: TGTGCCATCAGTGAGTCTTTGGGACTAGCGGGAGGAACCGGGGCCAACGTCCTGACTTTC. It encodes CAISESLGLAGGTGANVLTF.

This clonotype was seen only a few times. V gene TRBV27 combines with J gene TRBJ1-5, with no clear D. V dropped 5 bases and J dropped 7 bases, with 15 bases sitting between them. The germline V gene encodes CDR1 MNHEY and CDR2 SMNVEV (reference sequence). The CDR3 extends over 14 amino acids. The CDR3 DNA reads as TGTGCCAGCAGTGCAGCTCCCCCAGGCCAGCCCCAGCATTTT. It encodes CASSAAPPGQPQHF.

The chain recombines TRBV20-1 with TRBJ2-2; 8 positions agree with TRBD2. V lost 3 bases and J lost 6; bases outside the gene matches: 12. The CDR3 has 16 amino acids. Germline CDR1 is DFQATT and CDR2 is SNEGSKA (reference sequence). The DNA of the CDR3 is TGCAGTGCTAGGAGCGGGAGAGTGAAATTTTCCGGGGAGCTGTTTTTT. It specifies CSARSGRVKFSGELFF.

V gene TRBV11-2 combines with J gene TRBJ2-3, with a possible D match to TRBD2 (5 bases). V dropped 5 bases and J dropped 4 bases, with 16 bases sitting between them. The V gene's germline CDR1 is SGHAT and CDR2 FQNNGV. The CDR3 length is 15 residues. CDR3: CASSPRRATPDTQYF. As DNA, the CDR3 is TGTGCCAGCAGCCCCCGGCGGGCTACACCAGATACGCAGTATTTT. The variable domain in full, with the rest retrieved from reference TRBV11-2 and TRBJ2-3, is EAGVAQSPRYKIIEKRQSVAFWCNPISGHATLYWYQQILGQGPKLLIQFQNNGVVDDSQLPKDRFSAERLKGVDSTLKIQPAKLEDSAVYLCASSPRRATPDTQYFGPGTRLTVL.